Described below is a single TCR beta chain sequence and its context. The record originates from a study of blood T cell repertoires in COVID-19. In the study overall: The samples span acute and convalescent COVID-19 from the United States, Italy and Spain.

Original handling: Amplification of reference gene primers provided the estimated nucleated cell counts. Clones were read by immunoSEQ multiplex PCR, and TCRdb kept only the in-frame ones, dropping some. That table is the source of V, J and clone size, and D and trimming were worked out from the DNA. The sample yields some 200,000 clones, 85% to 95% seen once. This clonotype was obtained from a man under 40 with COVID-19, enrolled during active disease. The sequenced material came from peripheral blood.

The CDR3 nucleotides read TGTGCCAGAAGCCCGGACAGGGTTCTTTGGGATGGCTACACCTTC. Protein: CARSPDRVLWDGYTF. The chain has TRBV5-3 and TRBJ1-2; 8 nucleotides line up with TRBD1. TRBV5-3 is an ORF for which the function is uncertain. The CDR3 runs 15 residues. Unmatched junction bases numbered 11, after V lost 4 bases and J lost 6 bases.